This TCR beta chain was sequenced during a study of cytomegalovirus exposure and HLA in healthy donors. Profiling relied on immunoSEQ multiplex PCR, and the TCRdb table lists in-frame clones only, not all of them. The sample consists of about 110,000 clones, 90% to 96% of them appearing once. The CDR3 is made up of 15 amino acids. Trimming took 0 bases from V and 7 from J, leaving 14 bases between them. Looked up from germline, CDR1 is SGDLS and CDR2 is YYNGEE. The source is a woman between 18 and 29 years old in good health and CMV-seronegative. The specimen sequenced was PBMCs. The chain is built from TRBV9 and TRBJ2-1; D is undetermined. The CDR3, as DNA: TGTGCCAGCAGCGTAGATCCAGCCGCGGTAAATGAGCAGTTCTTC. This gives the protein CASSVDPAAVNEQFF. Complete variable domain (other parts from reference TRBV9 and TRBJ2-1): DSGVTQTPKHLITATGQRVTLRCSPRSGDLSVYWYQQSLDQGLQFLIQYYNGEERAKGNILERFSAQQFPDLHSELNLSSLELGDSALYFCASSVDPAAVNEQFFGPGTRLTVL.